The 22 T cell receptor beta chains presented below share a single source sample, sequenced in a study of cytomegalovirus exposure and HLA in healthy donors. The table came from immunoSEQ multiplex PCR; TCRdb's copy has only in-frame clones and leaves some out. The table has 150,000 to 250,000 clones, roughly 77% seen once; the top ten hold roughly 1.2%. Sequencing was performed on PBMCs. These receptors originate from a woman younger than 45 in good health and CMV-seronegative.

The chain combines TRBV5-1 with TRBJ2-7; D not certain. V was clipped by 7 bases and J by 3 bases, with 14 bases between them. Germline-derived CDR1 and CDR2 are SGHRS and YFSETQ. The CDR3 is made up of 13 amino acids. This CDR3 reads CASHETPFYEQYF. The CDR3 nucleotides are TGCGCCAGCCACGAGACACCCTTCTACGAGCAGTACTTC.

This chain uses TRBV28 with TRBJ2-7; D is uncertain. The CDR3 has 12 residues. In germline, CDR1 is MDHEN, CDR2 SYDVKM. With 5 bases removed from V and 6 bases from J, the gap between germline ends came to 11 bases. The CDR3 DNA reads as TGTGCCAGCAGTCAGACATTCGGCGAGCAGTACTTC. Amino acids: CASSQTFGEQYF.

The rearrangement links TRBV29-1 to TRBJ2-3, with 9 positions matching TRBD1. This CDR3 is 14 amino acids long. Germline values: CDR1 SQVTM, CDR2 ANQGSEA. Losses at the gene ends were 8 bases for V and 2 bases for J; bases not matched to a gene: 8. CDR3 nucleotide sequence: TGCAGCATATCCGGACAGGGGAACACAGATACGCAGTATTTT. This translates into CSISGQGNTDTQYF.

This clone was detected once. The chain employs TRBV6-5 and TRBJ1-1, with D uncertain. V was trimmed by 2 bases and J by 1 base, leaving 5 bases between them. This CDR3 contains 13 residues. Per germline, CDR1 MNHEY and CDR2 SVGAGI. CDR3 protein: CASSYIQNTEAFF. The CDR3 bases are TGTGCCAGCAGTTACATCCAGAACACTGAAGCTTTCTTT.

The rearrangement joins TRBV5-8 to TRBJ1-2, with a weak D call TRBD1 (6 bases). The length of the CDR3 is 19 residues. Per the germline V gene, CDR1 is SGHTS and CDR2 is YDEGEE. Deletions cut 3 bases from V and 4 bases from J, with 28 bases between. Here the CDR3 reads CASSSGKTTAGGGSYGYTF. DNA of the CDR3: TGTGCCAGCAGCTCGGGAAAAACGACGGCGGGGGGCGGAAGCTATGGCTACACCTTC.

This clone was found a few times. V and J are TRBV5-1 and TRBJ2-2; 9 positions match TRBD2. The CDR3 extends over 17 amino acids. The germline V gene encodes CDR1 SGHRS and CDR2 YFSETQ. The junction had 8 bases not matched to a gene; V was cut back by 3 bases and J by 2 bases. The CDR3 nucleotides read TGCGCCAGCAGCTCAATGGGACTAGCACTAAACACCGGGGAGCTGTTTTTT. Translation: CASSSMGLALNTGELFF.

This clone has only a few counts. V gene TRBV9 combines with J gene TRBJ2-7; 9 bases align to TRBD2. CDR1 is SGDLS, CDR2 YYNGEE, per germline. The CDR3 length is 17 residues. V shed 5 bases and J 2 bases; nucleotides not matched to a gene: 14. CDR3 DNA sequence: TGTGCCAGCAGTCTCCAACCCTTAGCGGGGGCCCCCTACGAGCAGTACTTC. It encodes CASSLQPLAGAPYEQYF.

This clone came up once. The rearrangement joins TRBV7-8 to TRBJ1-5; TRBD1 is a possible D gene (5 bases). CDR1 and CDR2 from the germline V gene are SGHVS and FQNEAQ. V lost 4 bases to trimming and J lost 5 bases, with 9 bases between them. The CDR3 runs to 13 residues. The CDR3 loop is CASSSVRDQPQHF. The CDR3 DNA reads as TGTGCCAGCAGCTCCGTCAGGGATCAGCCCCAGCATTTT.

This clone was found a few times. The J gene is TRBJ1-2, the V gene TRBV7-2; 7 bases map to TRBD1. The germline V gene has CDR1 SGHTA and CDR2 FQGNSA. This CDR3 is built from 15 residues. V gave up 1 base and J gave up 4 bases; unmatched junction bases: 6. The CDR3 region is CASSLGAQGPYGYTF. The CDR3, as DNA: TGTGCCAGCAGCTTAGGGGCACAGGGGCCCTATGGCTACACCTTC.

As to this clone: The junction and the germline gene differ at one end; a read error may be behind it. The chain employs TRBV10-1 and TRBJ2-1; D may be TRBD1 (6 bases). This CDR3 region has 15 residues. The V gene's germline CDR1 is WNHNN and CDR2 SYGVQD (reference sequence). The CDR3 DNA reads as TGCGCCAGCAGACCCACAGGGCCGACATACACTGAGCAGTTCTTC. Its translation is CASRPTGPTYTEQFF.

The CDR3 DNA reads TGTGCCAGCAGCTTATTCGAGGGCCTCGAGCAGTACTTC. Its translation: CASSLFEGLEQYF. V and J are TRBV11-2 and TRBJ2-7, with D maybe TRBD2 (5 bases). Between the trimmed V and J ends, which lost 2 bases and 6 bases, there was a span of 11 bases. Germline V gives CDR1 SGHAT, CDR2 FQNNGV. CDR3 length equals 13 residues.

This clone came up once. CDR3 in amino acids: CASTTVGRGAKNIQYF. As DNA, the CDR3 is TGCGCCAGCACCACGGTCGGCAGAGGAGCCAAAAACATTCAGTACTTC. The chain carries TRBV5-1 and TRBJ2-4; D uncertain. The CDR3 covers 16 residues. Trimming removed 6 bases at V and 0 bases at J, with 16 bases between. Germline V CDR1 and CDR2: SGHRS, YFSETQ.

With regard to this clone: At one boundary the junction diverges from the germline segment, which might be a read error. The chain carries TRBV30 and TRBJ2-7, with D maybe TRBD2 (5 bases). CDR1 and CDR2 (germline): GTSNPN, SVGIG (reference sequence). This CDR3 is built from 12 residues. As DNA, the CDR3 is TGTGCCTGGAGTCAGGACTCCCACGAGCAGTACTTC. Protein product: CAWSQDSHEQYF.

The V and J genes are TRBV9 and TRBJ2-5; 8 bases align to TRBD2. The CDR3 length is 15 residues. Germline CDR1 SGDLS, CDR2 YYNGEE. V was pared by 0 bases and J by 4 bases, with 5 bases of the junction left unmatched. The CDR3 loop is CASSVDRLAGETQYF. The CDR3 bases are TGTGCCAGCAGCGTAGATCGCCTAGCGGGAGAGACCCAGTACTTC.

This clone appeared a single time. CDR3 bases: TGTGCCAGCAGCGTCGCGACAAGTACTGAAGCTTTCTTT. It is translated as CASSVATSTEAFF. The gene calls are TRBV9 and TRBJ1-1; D unresolved. Germline CDR1 and CDR2: SGDLS and YYNGEE. The CDR3 consists of 13 residues. V lost 2 bases and J lost 5, with 10 bases in between.

V and J are TRBV2 and TRBJ2-3; D not resolved. The germline CDR1 and CDR2 sequences are SNHLY and FYNNEI. The V end lost 7 bases, the J end lost 2 bases, and 19 bases lay between the germline ends. The CDR3 consists of 16 residues. CDR3 coding DNA: TGTGCCAGCACCTCGAGTGATGACTTAATCACAGATACGCAGTATTTT. It encodes CASTSSDDLITDTQYF.

This rearrangement joins TRBV18 to TRBJ2-3, with a possible D match to TRBD1 (6 bases). The CDR3 covers 17 residues. V lost 3 bases and J 0 bases, leaving 16 bases between the germline ends. The germline V gene has CDR1 KGHSH and CDR2 LQKENI. CDR3 coding DNA: TGTGCCAGCTCACCCAGTCCGGGACACCTTAGCACAGATACGCAGTATTTT. Residues: CASSPSPGHLSTDTQYF.

V gene TRBV9 combines with J gene TRBJ2-3; the match to TRBD2 covers 16 bases. CDR3 length equals 17 residues. V dropped 3 bases and J dropped 4; count of bases not matched to a gene: 5. Germline V gives CDR1 SGDLS, CDR2 YYNGEE. The CDR3 DNA follows: TGTGCCAGCAGCGAGGGACTAGCGGGAGGGCCTCCAGATACGCAGTATTTT. Protein product: CASSEGLAGGPPDTQYF.

The chain is built from TRBV25-1 and TRBJ2-1; 8 bases line up with TRBD2. The trim removed 8 bases at V and 2 bases at J, leaving 5 bases unmatched. CDR1 and CDR2 (germline): MGHDK, SYGVNS. The CDR3 is 14 amino acids. This CDR3 reads CASSVTSAYNEQFF. The CDR3 nucleotides are TGTGCCAGCTCGGTGACTAGCGCCTACAATGAGCAGTTCTTC.

The chain recombines TRBV10-3 with TRBJ2-5; D perhaps matches TRBD1 (6 bases). CDR1 and CDR2 (germline): ENHRY, SYGVKD. The CDR3 extends over 13 amino acids. V was pared by 5 bases and J by 2 bases, with 9 bases between. The CDR3 sequence: CAISSGAQETQYF. In DNA, the CDR3 is TGTGCCATCAGTTCAGGGGCGCAAGAGACCCAGTACTTC.

The rearrangement links TRBV5-4 to TRBJ2-7; TRBD1 aligns across 7 bases. There are 15 residues in the CDR3. V gave up 4 bases and J gave up 2 bases; unmatched junction bases: 9. CDR1 SGHNT and CDR2 YYREEE come from the germline V gene (reference sequence). This CDR3 is CASSGRGLVTYEQYF. The CDR3 DNA is TGTGCCAGCAGCGGAAGGGGGCTAGTAACCTACGAGCAGTACTTC.

This clone was seen more than once but under ten times. J is TRBJ2-7 and V is TRBV10-3; 9 nucleotides align to TRBD2. Germline V gene data show CDR1 as ENHRY and CDR2 as SYGVKD. The CDR3 is 14 amino acids. V gave up 4 bases and J gave up 4 bases; unmatched junction bases: 5. The CDR3 DNA reads TGTGCCATCAGTGGTAGCGGGAGTCAGTACGAGCAGTACTTC. This codes for CAISGSGSQYEQYF.